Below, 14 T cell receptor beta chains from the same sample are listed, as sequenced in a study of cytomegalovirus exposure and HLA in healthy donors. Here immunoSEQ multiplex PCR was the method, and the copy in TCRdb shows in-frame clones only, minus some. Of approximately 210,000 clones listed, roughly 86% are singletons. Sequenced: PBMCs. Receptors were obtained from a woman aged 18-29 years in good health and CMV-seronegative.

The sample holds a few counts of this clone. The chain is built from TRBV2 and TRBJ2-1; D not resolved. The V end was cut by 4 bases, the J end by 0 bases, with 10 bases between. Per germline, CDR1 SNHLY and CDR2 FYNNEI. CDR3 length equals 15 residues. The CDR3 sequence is CASSGDSLSYNEQFF. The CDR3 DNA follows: TGTGCCAGCAGTGGAGATAGTCTCTCCTACAATGAGCAGTTCTTC.

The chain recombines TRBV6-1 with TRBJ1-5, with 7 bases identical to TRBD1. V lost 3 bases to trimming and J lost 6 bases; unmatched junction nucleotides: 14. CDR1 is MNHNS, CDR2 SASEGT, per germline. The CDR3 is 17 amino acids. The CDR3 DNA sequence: TGTGCCAGCAGTGAGGCCACCGGGACAGAATATTCTCAGCCCCAGCATTTT. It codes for CASSEATGTEYSQPQHF.

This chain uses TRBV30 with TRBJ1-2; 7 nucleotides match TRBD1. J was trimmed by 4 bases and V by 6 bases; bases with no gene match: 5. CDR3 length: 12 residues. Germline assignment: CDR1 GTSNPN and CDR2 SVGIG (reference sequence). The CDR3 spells CACVRQGYGYTF. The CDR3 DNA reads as TGTGCCTGCGTTCGACAGGGCTATGGCTACACCTTC.

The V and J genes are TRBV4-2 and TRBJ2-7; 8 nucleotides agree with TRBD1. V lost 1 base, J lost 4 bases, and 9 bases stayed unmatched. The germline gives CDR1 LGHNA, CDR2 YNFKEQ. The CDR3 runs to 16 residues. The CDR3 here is CASSQGVGQGRYEQYF. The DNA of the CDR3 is TGTGCCAGCAGCCAAGGAGTAGGACAGGGACGGTACGAGCAGTACTTC.

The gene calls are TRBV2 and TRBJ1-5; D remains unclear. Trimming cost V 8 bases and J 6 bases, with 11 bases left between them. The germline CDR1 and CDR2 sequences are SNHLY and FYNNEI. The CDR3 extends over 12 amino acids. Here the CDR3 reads CASAAWSQPQHF. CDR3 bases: TGTGCCAGCGCCGCCTGGAGTCAGCCCCAGCATTTT.

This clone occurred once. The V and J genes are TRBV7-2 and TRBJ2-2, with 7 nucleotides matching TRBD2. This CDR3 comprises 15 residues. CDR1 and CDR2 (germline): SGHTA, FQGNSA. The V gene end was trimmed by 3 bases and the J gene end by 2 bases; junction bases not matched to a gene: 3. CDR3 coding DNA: TGTGCCAGCAGCTTTAGCGGGTACAACACCGGGGAGCTGTTTTTT. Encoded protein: CASSFSGYNTGELFF.

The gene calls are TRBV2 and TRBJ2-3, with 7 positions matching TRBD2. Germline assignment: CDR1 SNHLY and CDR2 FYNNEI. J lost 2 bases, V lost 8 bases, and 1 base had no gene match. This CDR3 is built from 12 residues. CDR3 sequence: CASRGDTDTQYF. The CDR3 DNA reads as TGTGCCAGCCGGGGGGACACAGATACGCAGTATTTT.

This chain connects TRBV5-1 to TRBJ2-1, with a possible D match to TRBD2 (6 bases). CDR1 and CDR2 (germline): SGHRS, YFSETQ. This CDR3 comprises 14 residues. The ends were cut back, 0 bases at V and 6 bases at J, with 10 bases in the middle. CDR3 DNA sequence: TGCGCCAGCAGCTTGGGCCCCGGGAGCAATGAGCAGTTCTTC. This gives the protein CASSLGPGSNEQFF.

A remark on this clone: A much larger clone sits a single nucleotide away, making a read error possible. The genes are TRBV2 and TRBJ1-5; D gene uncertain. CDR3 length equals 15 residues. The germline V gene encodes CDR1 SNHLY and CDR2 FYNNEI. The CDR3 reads CASSDHGVGNQPRHF. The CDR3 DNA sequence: TGTGCCAGCAGTGACCACGGGGTGGGGAATCAGCCCCGGCATTTT.

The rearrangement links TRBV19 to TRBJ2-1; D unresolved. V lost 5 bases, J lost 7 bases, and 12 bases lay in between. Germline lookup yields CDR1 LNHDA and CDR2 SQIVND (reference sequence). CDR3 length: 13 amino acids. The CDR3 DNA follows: TGTGCCAGTAGTCCGAATCCCAGGAATGAGCAGTTCTTC. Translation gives CASSPNPRNEQFF.

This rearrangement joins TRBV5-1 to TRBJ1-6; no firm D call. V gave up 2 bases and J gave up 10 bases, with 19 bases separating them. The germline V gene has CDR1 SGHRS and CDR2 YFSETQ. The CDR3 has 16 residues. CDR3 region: CASSLVTGSAVSPLHF. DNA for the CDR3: TGCGCCAGCAGCTTAGTAACCGGGTCTGCGGTATCACCCCTCCACTTT.

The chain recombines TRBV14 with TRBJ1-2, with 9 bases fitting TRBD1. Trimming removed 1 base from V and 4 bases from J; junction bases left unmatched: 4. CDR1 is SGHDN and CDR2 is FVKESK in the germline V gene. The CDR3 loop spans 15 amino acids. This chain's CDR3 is CASSQAGTGLYGYTF. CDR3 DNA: TGTGCCAGCAGCCAAGCCGGGACAGGGCTCTATGGCTACACCTTC.

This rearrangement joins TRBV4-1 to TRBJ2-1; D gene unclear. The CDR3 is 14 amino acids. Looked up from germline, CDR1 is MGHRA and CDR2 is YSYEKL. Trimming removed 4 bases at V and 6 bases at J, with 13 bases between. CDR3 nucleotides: TGCGCCAGCAGCCTCGAAGCTGTGAGCAATGAGCAGTTCTTC. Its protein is CASSLEAVSNEQFF.

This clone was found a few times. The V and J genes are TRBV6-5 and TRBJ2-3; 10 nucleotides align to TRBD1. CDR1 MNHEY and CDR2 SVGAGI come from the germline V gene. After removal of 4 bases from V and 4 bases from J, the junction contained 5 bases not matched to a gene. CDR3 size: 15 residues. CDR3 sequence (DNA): TGTGCCAGCAGTTCGGGACAGGGGATGGCAGATACGCAGTATTTT. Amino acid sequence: CASSSGQGMADTQYF.